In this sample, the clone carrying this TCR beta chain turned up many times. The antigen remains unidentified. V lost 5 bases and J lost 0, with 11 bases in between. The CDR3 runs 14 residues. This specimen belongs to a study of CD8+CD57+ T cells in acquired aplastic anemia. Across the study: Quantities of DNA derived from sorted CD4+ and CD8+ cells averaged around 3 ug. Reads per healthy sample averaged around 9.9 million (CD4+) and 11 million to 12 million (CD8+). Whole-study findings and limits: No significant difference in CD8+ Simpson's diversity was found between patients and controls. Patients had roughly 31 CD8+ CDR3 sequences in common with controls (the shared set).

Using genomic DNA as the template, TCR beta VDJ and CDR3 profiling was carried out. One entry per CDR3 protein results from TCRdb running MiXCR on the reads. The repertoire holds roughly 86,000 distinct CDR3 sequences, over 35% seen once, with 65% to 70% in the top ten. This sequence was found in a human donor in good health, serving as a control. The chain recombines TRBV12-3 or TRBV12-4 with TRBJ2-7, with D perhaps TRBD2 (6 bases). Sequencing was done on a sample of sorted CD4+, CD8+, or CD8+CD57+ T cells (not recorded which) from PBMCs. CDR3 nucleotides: TGTGCCAGCAGTCCCGGGGACTCCTCCTACGAGCAGTACTTC. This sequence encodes CASSPGDSSYEQYF.